This TCR beta chain was retrieved from a study of neurological immune-mediated disorders. This CDR3 is 12 amino acids long. CDR1 is MNHNS, CDR2 SASEGT, per germline. Via MiXCR, TCRdb re-called the 5' RACE reads, giving one row per CDR3 protein. The data contain 72,000 or so distinct CDR3 sequences, roughly 17% of them singletons. Specimen: PBMCs. The receptor was isolated from a woman aged 40 to 49 in good health. The chain uses TRBV6-1 and TRBJ2-5; D uncertain. The DNA end lines up better with TRBJ2-1; the J call may be wrong. The CDR3: CASSQVQDDQFF. The CDR3 DNA reads TGTGCCAGCAGCCAAGTTCAGGACGACCAGTTCTTC.